These 10 T cell receptor beta chains were all obtained from the same sample, sequenced in a study of vaccination and CD4 T cells after COVID-19. As to treatment: roughly 10-day PBMC culture with coronavirus spike peptide pools or control peptides (ViraFEST assay). The unexposed donor provided CD4+ T cells, which were taken before the COVID-19 pandemic (2011-2018). Sequencing of the DNA from cultured CD4+ T cells was carried out with the Oncomine TCR Beta short-read assay. From CD4+ T cells that had been cultured, genomic DNA was extracted. MiXCR, applied by TCRdb to the PCR reads, yields one record per CDR3 protein. The data hold about 9,500 distinct CDR3 sequences, with about 40% observed a single time. Their antigens remain unidentified. The source material was CD4+ T cells from blood, cultured in vitro. These TCRs come from a human donor in good health.

The chain joins TRBV5-4 to TRBJ2-3; D tentatively reads TRBD1 or TRBD2 (6 bases each). The V gene's germline CDR1 is SGHNT and CDR2 YYREEE (reference sequence). V gave up 0 bases and J gave up 6 bases, with 14 bases separating them. CDR3 size: 15 residues. CDR3 DNA sequence: TGTGCCAGCAGCTTGGCGGGGGCGCAGGGGGATACGCAGTATTTT. Residues: CASSLAGAQGDTQYF.

CDR3 sequence: CASLSMPIPYEQYF. In DNA form, the CDR3 reads TGTGCCAGCTTATCGATGCCCATCCCCTACGAGCAGTACTTC. V is TRBV12-3 or TRBV12-4 and J is TRBJ2-7, with D unclear. The V gene lost 8 bases and the J gene lost 2 bases, with 16 bases spanning the gap. This CDR3 region has 14 residues.

The J gene is TRBJ2-7, the V gene TRBV30, with D tentatively TRBD1 (6 bases). CDR1 GTSNPN and CDR2 SVGIG come from the germline V gene (reference sequence). The CDR3 is 13 residues long. V shed 4 bases and J shed 3 bases, with 13 bases lying between them. In DNA, the CDR3 is TGTGCCTGGACAGGACAGCCCAGCTACGAGCAGTACTTC. It encodes CAWTGQPSYEQYF. The full variable domain, rest sourced from reference TRBV30 and TRBJ2-7, is SQTIHQWPATLVQPVGSPLSLECTVEGTSNPNLYWYRQAAGRGLQLLFYSVGIGQISSEVPQNLSASRPQDRQFILSSKKLLLSDSGFYLCAWTGQPSYEQYFGPGTRLTVT.

In this sample, this clonotype turned up a few times. The chain is built from TRBV6-2 or TRBV6-3 and TRBJ1-2; D is undetermined. CDR1 is MNHEY, CDR2 SVGEGT, per germline. CDR3 length: 13 amino acids. V dropped 7 bases and J dropped 3 bases, with 12 bases sitting between them. CDR3 nucleotide sequence: TGTGCCAGCAACCGAGTAGCCCACTATGGCTACACCTTC. Translating gives CASNRVAHYGYTF.

The rearrangement uses TRBV19 and TRBJ1-1; D may be TRBD1 (6 bases). V was clipped by 4 bases and J by 4 bases, with 10 bases between them. The CDR3 spans 13 residues. CDR1 is LNHDA and CDR2 is SQIVND in the germline V gene (reference sequence). The CDR3 DNA reads as TGTGCCAGTAGTACACAGGGAATCACTGAAGCTTTCTTT. Amino acids: CASSTQGITEAFF.

The gene calls are TRBV6-5 and TRBJ1-2; D is ambiguous. This CDR3 is built from 15 residues. Germline CDR1 reads MNHEY; CDR2 reads SVGAGI. V lost 4 bases to trimming and J lost 3 bases, with 15 bases between them. The CDR3 DNA follows: TGTGCCAGCAGTTCCTCAAAAGCGCAGGACTATGGCTACACCTTC. It specifies CASSSSKAQDYGYTF.

The chain couples TRBV7-6 to TRBJ2-7; no reliable D call. CDR3 size: 14 residues. Per germline, CDR1 SGHVS and CDR2 FNYEAQ. V lost 0 bases to trimming and J lost 2 bases, with 8 bases between them. The DNA for the CDR3 is TGTGCCAGCAGCTTAGCGGGTCGCCCCTACGAGCAGTACTTC. Protein sequence: CASSLAGRPYEQYF.

The rearrangement joins TRBV28 to TRBJ1-2, with D hard to call. Germline V CDR1 and CDR2: MDHEN, SYDVKM. CDR3 size: 13 residues. The ends were cut back, 2 bases at V and 4 bases at J, with 8 bases in the middle. The CDR3 DNA is TGTGCCAGCAGTTTAGACGGCGTCTATGGCTACACCTTC. Translated: CASSLDGVYGYTF.

This chain joins TRBV4-2 and TRBJ1-6; 7 bases map to TRBD1. The CDR3 runs to 14 residues. V trimming: 0 bases; J trimming: 9 bases; junction bases outside the gene matches: 2. CDR1 and CDR2 from the germline V gene are LGHNA and YNFKEQ. CDR3 sequence: CASSQENRGSPLHF. Written as DNA, the CDR3 is TGTGCCAGCAGCCAAGAGAACAGGGGTTCACCCCTCCACTTT.

The CDR3 here is CASTESSGSSKTQYF. DNA for the CDR3: TGTGCCAGCACGGAAAGTAGCGGGAGTAGCAAGACCCAGTACTTC. This chain connects TRBV6-2 or TRBV6-3 to TRBJ2-5; 9 bases line up with TRBD2. CDR3 length equals 15 residues. After removal of 7 bases from V and 6 bases from J, the junction contained 12 bases not matched to a gene. Germline lookup yields CDR1 MNHEY and CDR2 SVGEGT.